Below are 22 T cell receptor beta chains sequenced from a single sample in a study of T cells after yellow fever vaccination. MiXCR was run by TCRdb on the 5' RACE reads, yielding one entry per CDR3 protein. The table has around 310,000 distinct CDR3 sequences, roughly 8.7% seen once. This material consisted of PBMCs, taken on the day of the first yellow fever vaccination. All receptors derive from a man between 18 and 29 years old who received the YFV17D yellow fever vaccine.

This chain links TRBV6-1 with TRBJ2-7, with 8 bases lining up with TRBD1. Germline CDR1 reads MNHNS; CDR2 reads SASEGT. J gave up 3 bases and V 5 bases, and 6 bases lay outside the gene matches. This CDR3 has 14 amino acids. As DNA, the CDR3 is TGTGCCAGCAGTATCCAGGGGGCAGTCTACGAGCAGTACTTC. Amino acid sequence: CASSIQGAVYEQYF.

The chain employs TRBV4-1 and TRBJ1-2; tentative D call: TRBD1 (5 bases). Germline V gene lookup returns CDR1 MGHRA and CDR2 YSYEKL. The CDR3 extends over 15 amino acids. Trimming cost V 3 bases and J 9 bases, with 20 bases left between them. The CDR3 DNA sequence: TGCGCCAGCAGCCATATTTACCAGGGAGATGGAAGCTACACCTTC. Protein: CASSHIYQGDGSYTF.

This clonotype was picked up a small number of times. The V and J genes are TRBV9 and TRBJ1-2; D gene ambiguous. Germline values: CDR1 SGDLS, CDR2 YYNGEE. The CDR3 sequence is 14 residues long. V was pared by 0 bases and J by 0 bases, with 6 bases between. The CDR3 region is CASSVGGTNYGYTF. The CDR3 DNA reads as TGTGCCAGCAGCGTAGGGGGAACTAACTATGGCTACACCTTC.

CDR3 bases: TGTGCCTTCAGTCCCACGGGACTAGCGGGGGGGTACTACAATGAGCAGTTCTTC. Protein sequence: CAFSPTGLAGGYYNEQFF. The chain employs TRBV12-3 or TRBV12-4 and TRBJ2-1; 16 bases are shared with TRBD2. V shed 11 bases and J 3 bases; nucleotides not matched to a gene: 13. The CDR3 is 18 residues long.

This clonotype has more than one count but fewer than ten. The chain uses TRBV27 and TRBJ1-4; D gene ambiguous. V was shortened by 10 bases and J by 0 bases, with 12 bases between the two germline ends. The CDR3 contains 14 residues. CDR1 MNHEY and CDR2 SMNVEV come from the germline V gene (reference sequence). CDR3 DNA sequence: TGTGCCACCCGCGGGCTTGCAACTAATGAAAAACTGTTTTTT. Amino acids: CATRGLATNEKLFF.

This clonotype was detected ten times or more. The V call is TRBV4-1, the J call TRBJ1-3; 10 nucleotides line up with TRBD1. After removal of 0 bases from V and 5 bases from J, the junction contained 7 bases not matched to a gene. From germline, CDR1 is MGHRA and CDR2 YSYEKL. CDR3 length: 17 residues. This chain's CDR3 is CASSQERGDRGRNTIYF. CDR3 in DNA: TGCGCCAGCAGCCAAGAACGAGGAGACAGGGGGCGAAACACCATATATTTT.

The chain couples TRBV18 to TRBJ2-1; tentatively, D is TRBD1 (6 bases). Germline CDR1 KGHSH, CDR2 LQKENI. The CDR3 sequence is 17 residues long. The V end lost 0 bases, the J end lost 0 bases, and 12 bases lay between the germline ends. As DNA, the CDR3 is TGTGCCAGCTCACCACCGGTCACAGGGCTCTCCTACAATGAGCAGTTCTTC. It is translated as CASSPPVTGLSYNEQFF.

V and J are TRBV4-2 and TRBJ2-3; 10 bases are a match to TRBD2. The CDR3 loop spans 15 amino acids. V gave up 2 bases and J gave up 9 bases; unmatched junction bases: 8. The germline V gene has CDR1 LGHNA and CDR2 YNFKEQ. The CDR3 DNA follows: TGTGCCAGCAGCCAACGGGTAGCGGGGGGTGGCACGCAGTATTTT. Its protein is CASSQRVAGGGTQYF.

This chain connects TRBV30 to TRBJ1-1, with 8 bases matching TRBD1. CDR1 is GTSNPN, CDR2 SVGIG, per germline (reference sequence). V dropped 5 bases and J dropped 5; count of bases not matched to a gene: 7. The CDR3 has 13 residues. In DNA, the CDR3 is TGTGCCTGGGGAGACAGGGGATTGACTGAAGCTTTCTTT. Protein: CAWGDRGLTEAFF.

This clonotype was counted at least ten times. This chain joins TRBV7-8 and TRBJ1-1, with unresolved D. Per the germline V gene, CDR1 is SGHVS and CDR2 is FQNEAQ. The CDR3 loop spans 15 amino acids. V shed 4 bases and J shed 1 base, with 13 bases lying between them. DNA for the CDR3: TGTGCCAGCAGCTCCCCCGTCTCAGAGAACACTGAAGCTTTCTTT. It encodes CASSSPVSENTEAFF.

This clonotype was seen more than once but under ten times. The genes are TRBV3-1 and TRBJ2-5; D unresolved. CDR3 length: 15 residues. Germline values: CDR1 LGHDT, CDR2 YNNKEL (reference sequence). Trimming removed 1 base at V and 5 bases at J, with 14 bases between. The DNA for the CDR3 is TGTGCCAGCAGCCAAGGATCCCTAGAGCCGGAGACCCAGTACTTC. This translates into CASSQGSLEPETQYF.

The V and J genes are TRBV6-2 or TRBV6-3 and TRBJ2-2; D not resolved. The CDR3 has 15 residues. The V and J ends lost 5 bases and 0 bases respectively, with 10 bases between them. Germline values: CDR1 MNHEY, CDR2 SVGEGT. The CDR3, as DNA: TGTGCCAGCAGTGTTCGGACGGCGAACACCGGGGAGCTGTTTTTT. Amino acid sequence: CASSVRTANTGELFF.

The CDR3 spells CASSLERGLAGETQYF. For the CDR3, the DNA is TGTGCCAGCAGCTTAGAACGTGGACTAGCGGGGGAGACCCAGTACTTC. The chain uses TRBV7-9 and TRBJ2-5; 12 positions match TRBD2. The germline V gene has CDR1 SEHNR and CDR2 FQNEAQ (reference sequence). The V gene end was trimmed by 1 base and the J gene end by 5 bases; junction bases not matched to a gene: 5. The CDR3 loop spans 16 amino acids.

Remarks on this clonotype: Germline is not matched at one junction end, which may reflect a read error. The chain uses TRBV29-1 and TRBJ2-4; 7 nucleotides line up with TRBD1. This CDR3 has 13 residues. From germline, CDR1 is SQVTM and CDR2 ANQGSEA. CDR3 coding DNA: TGCGGCGTGGCCGGGACAGACAAAAACATTCAGTACTTC. This codes for CGVAGTDKNIQYF.

Concerning this clonotype itself: One end of the junction is discordant with germline, which a read error may explain. The gene calls are TRBV9 and TRBJ2-3; 10 bases are shared with TRBD2. The CDR3 is 14 amino acids. Germline V gene sequence: CDR1 SGDLS, CDR2 YYNGEE. The CDR3 DNA sequence: TGTGTCAGCAGCGGAAGCGGGGGGGCACATACGCAGTATTTT. Protein sequence: CVSSGSGGAHTQYF.

There are a few counts of this clonotype. The gene calls are TRBV6-2 or TRBV6-3 and TRBJ2-3; unclear D gene. Trimming cost V 2 bases and J 4 bases, with 4 bases left between them. This CDR3 has 12 amino acids. CDR1 is MNHEY and CDR2 is SVGEGT in the germline V gene. CDR3 protein: CASSYRSDTQYF. The CDR3 DNA is TGTGCCAGCAGTTACCGGTCAGATACGCAGTATTTT.

This clonotype has only a few counts. CDR3 protein: CSVIEDNEQFF. In nucleotides, the CDR3 is TGCAGCGTTATAGAGGACAATGAGCAGTTCTTC. The gene calls are TRBV29-1 and TRBJ2-1; D is unresolved. Germline V lookup: CDR1 SQVTM, CDR2 ANQGSEA. The CDR3 sequence is 11 residues long. Trimming removed 5 bases from V and 5 bases from J, with 7 bases in between.

This clonotype has just a few counts. J is TRBJ2-1 and V is TRBV4-3; no reliable D call. V was shortened by 3 bases and J by 5 bases, with 8 bases between the two germline ends. This CDR3 is built from 13 residues. CDR1 is LGHNA and CDR2 is YSLEER in the germline V gene. This chain's CDR3 is CASSHLRDNEQFF. For the CDR3, the DNA is TGCGCCAGCAGCCACCTCCGGGACAATGAGCAGTTCTTC.

This clonotype showed up many times. The chain recombines TRBV20-1 with TRBJ2-1; 14 nucleotides agree with TRBD2. The CDR3 is 15 amino acids. Trimming at V came to 3 bases and at J to 6 bases, leaving 4 bases not matched to a gene. Per germline, CDR1 DFQATT and CDR2 SNEGSKA (reference sequence). The CDR3 region has the DNA TGCAGTGCTAGGGGACTAGCGGGGGACAGCAATGAGCAGTTCTTC. This gives the protein CSARGLAGDSNEQFF.

This clonotype was found many times. The rearrangement joins TRBV7-2 to TRBJ1-1, with D possibly TRBD1 on 5 matching bases. The CDR3 consists of 13 residues. Germline CDR1 and CDR2: SGHTA and FQGNSA. The V gene lost 2 bases and the J gene lost 5 bases, with 9 bases spanning the gap. CDR3 residues: CASSLTGATEAFF. The CDR3 region has the DNA TGTGCCAGCAGCTTAACAGGTGCTACTGAAGCTTTCTTT.

The chain uses TRBV7-2 and TRBJ2-7; D not certain. V was clipped by 5 bases and J by 2 bases, with 10 bases between them. The CDR3 has 13 residues. Per germline, CDR1 SGHTA and CDR2 FQGNSA. This CDR3 reads CASSPHRPYEQYF. The CDR3 nucleotides are TGTGCCAGCAGCCCCCACAGACCCTACGAGCAGTACTTC.

This clonotype was seen more than once but under ten times. V is TRBV7-8 and J is TRBJ2-5; D is undetermined. In germline, CDR1 is SGHVS, CDR2 FQNEAQ. Deletions cut 5 bases from V and 7 bases from J, with 20 bases between. The CDR3 sequence is 15 residues long. CDR3 DNA: TGTGCCAGCAGCCCAGTCATCGGGCCCGTTGGGACCCAGTACTTC. Translated, it gives CASSPVIGPVGTQYF.